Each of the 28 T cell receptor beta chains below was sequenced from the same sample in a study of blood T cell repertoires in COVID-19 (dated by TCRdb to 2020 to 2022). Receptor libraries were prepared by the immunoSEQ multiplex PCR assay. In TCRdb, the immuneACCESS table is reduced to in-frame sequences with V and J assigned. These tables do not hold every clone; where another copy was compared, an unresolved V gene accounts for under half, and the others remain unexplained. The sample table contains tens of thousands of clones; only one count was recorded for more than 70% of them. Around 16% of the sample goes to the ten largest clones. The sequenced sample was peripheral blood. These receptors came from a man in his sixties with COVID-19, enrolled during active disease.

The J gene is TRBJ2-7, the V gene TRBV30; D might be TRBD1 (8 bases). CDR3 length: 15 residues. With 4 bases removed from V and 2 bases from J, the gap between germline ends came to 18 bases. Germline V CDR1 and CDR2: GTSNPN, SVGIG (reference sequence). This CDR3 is CAWTRGRGPAYEQYF. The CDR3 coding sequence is TGTGCCTGGACCAGGGGGCGGGGGCCCGCCTACGAGCAGTACTTC.

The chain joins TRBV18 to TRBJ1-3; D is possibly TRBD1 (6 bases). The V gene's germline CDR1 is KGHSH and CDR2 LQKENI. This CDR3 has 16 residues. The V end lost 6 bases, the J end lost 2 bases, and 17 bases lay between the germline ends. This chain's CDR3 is CASSEGEQGTGNTIYF. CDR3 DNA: TGTGCCAGCTCGGAAGGAGAACAGGGAACTGGAAACACCATATATTTT. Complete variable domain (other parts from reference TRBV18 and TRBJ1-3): NAGVMQNPRHLVRRRGQEARLRCSPMKGHSHVYWYRQLPEEGLKFMVYLQKENIIDESGMPKERFSAEFPKEGPSILRIQQVVRGDSAAYFCASSEGEQGTGNTIYFGEGSWLTVV.

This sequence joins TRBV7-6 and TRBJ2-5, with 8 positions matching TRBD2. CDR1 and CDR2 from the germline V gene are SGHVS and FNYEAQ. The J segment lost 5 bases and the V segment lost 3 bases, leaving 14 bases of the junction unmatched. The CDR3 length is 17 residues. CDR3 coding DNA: TGTGCCAGCAGCTTGGTACCAATGGCGGGAGGTCTGGAGACCCAGTACTTC. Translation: CASSLVPMAGGLETQYF.

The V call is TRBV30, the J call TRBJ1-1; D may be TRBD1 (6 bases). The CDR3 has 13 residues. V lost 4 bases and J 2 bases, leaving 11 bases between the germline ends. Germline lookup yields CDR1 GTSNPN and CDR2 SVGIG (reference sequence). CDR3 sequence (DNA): TGTGCCTGGAATACAGGGAGAAACACTGAAGCTTTCTTT. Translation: CAWNTGRNTEAFF.

Here the CDR3 DNA reads TGTGCCAGCAGCCAAGAAGGGACAGGGGCCCTCTATGGCTACACCTTC. As protein: CASSQEGTGALYGYTF. The chain is built from TRBV3-1 (or the pseudogene TRBV3-2) and TRBJ1-2; TRBD1 matches 10 bases. CDR3 length: 16 amino acids. The V gene end was trimmed by 0 bases and the J gene end by 4 bases; junction bases not matched to a gene: 5. Germline CDR1 LGHDT, CDR2 YNNKEL (reference sequence).

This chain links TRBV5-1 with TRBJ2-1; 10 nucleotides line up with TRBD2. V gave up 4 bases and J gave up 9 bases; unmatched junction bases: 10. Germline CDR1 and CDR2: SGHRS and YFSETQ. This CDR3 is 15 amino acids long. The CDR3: CASSLQIRTSGEQFF. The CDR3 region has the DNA TGCGCCAGCAGCCTACAAATAAGGACTAGCGGTGAGCAGTTCTTC.

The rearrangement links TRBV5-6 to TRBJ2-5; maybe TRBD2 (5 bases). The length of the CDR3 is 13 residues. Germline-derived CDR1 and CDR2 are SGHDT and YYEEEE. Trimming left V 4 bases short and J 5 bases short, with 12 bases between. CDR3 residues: CASSRGSRETQYF. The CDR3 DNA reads TGTGCCAGCAGCCGCGGGTCTCGGGAGACCCAGTACTTC.

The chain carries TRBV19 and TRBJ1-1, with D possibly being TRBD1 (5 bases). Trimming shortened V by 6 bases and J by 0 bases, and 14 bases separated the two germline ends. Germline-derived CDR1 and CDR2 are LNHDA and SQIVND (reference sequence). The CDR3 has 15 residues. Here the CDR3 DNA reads TGTGCCAGTAGGACCGCAGACAGCATGAACACTGAAGCTTTCTTT. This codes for CASRTADSMNTEAFF. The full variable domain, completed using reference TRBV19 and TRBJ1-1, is DGGITQSPKYLFRKEGQNVTLSCEQNLNHDAMYWYRQDPGQGLRLIYYSQIVNDFQKGDIAEGYSVSREKKESFPLTVTSAQKNPTAFYLCASRTADSMNTEAFFGQGTRLTVV.

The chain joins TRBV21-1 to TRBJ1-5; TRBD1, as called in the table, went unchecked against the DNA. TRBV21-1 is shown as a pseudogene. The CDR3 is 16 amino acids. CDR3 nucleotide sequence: TGTGCCAGCAGCGCCCGACAGGGGAATAGCGGTCAGCCCCAGCATTTT. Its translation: CASSARQGNSGQPQHF.

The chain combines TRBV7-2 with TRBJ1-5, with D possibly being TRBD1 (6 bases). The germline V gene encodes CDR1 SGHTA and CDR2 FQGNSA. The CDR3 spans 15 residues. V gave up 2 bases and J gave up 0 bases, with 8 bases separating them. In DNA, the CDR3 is TGTGCCAGCAGCTTATGGGACATTAGCAATCAGCCCCAGCATTTT. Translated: CASSLWDISNQPQHF.

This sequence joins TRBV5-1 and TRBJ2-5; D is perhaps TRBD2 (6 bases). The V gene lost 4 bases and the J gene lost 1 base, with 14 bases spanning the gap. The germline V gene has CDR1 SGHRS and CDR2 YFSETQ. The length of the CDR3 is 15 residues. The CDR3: CASSPEGTGQETQYF. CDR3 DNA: TGCGCCAGCAGCCCGGAAGGGACTGGCCAAGAGACCCAGTACTTC.

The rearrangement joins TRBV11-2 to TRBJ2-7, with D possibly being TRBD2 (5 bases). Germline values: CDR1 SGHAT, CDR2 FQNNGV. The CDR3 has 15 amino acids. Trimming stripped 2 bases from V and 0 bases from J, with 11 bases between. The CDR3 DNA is TGTGCCAGCAGCTTAAATCCGGGGAGCTCCTACGAGCAGTACTTC. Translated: CASSLNPGSSYEQYF. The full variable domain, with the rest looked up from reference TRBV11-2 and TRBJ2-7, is EAGVAQSPRYKIIEKRQSVAFWCNPISGHATLYWYQQILGQGPKLLIQFQNNGVVDDSQLPKDRFSAERLKGVDSTLKIQPAKLEDSAVYLCASSLNPGSSYEQYFGPGTRLTVT.

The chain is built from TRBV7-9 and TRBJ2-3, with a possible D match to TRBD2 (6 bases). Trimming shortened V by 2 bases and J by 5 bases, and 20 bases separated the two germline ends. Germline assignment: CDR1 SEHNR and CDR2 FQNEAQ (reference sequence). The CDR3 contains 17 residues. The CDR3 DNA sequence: TGTGCCAGCAGCTTACATCCGGGGACTTCCGATCGAGATACGCAGTATTTT. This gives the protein CASSLHPGTSDRDTQYF.

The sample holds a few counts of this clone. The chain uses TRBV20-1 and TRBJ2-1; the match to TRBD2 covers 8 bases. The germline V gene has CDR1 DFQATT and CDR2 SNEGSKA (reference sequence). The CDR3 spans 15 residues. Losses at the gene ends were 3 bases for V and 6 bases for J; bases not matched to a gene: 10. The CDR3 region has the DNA TGCAGTGCTAGTTTCTACGGGAGGGCCTCCAATGAGCAGTTCTTC. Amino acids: CSASFYGRASNEQFF.

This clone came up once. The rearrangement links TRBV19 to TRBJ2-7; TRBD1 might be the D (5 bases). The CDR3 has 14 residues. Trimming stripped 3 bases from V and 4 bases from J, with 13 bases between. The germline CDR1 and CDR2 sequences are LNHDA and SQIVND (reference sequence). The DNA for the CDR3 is TGTGCCAGTAGTATTTCTGGGGCGGTTTACGAGCAGTACTTC. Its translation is CASSISGAVYEQYF.

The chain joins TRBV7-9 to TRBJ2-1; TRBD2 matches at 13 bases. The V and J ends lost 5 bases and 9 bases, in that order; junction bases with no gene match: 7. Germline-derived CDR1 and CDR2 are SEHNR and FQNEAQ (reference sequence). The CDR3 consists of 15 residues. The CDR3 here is CASSARTSGRIEQFF. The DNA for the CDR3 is TGTGCCAGCAGCGCTCGGACTAGCGGGAGAATTGAGCAGTTCTTC. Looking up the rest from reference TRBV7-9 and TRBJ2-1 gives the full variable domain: DTGVSQNPRHKITKRGQNVTFRCDPISEHNRLYWYRQTLGQGPEFLTYFQNEAQLEKSRLLSDRFSAERPKGSFSTLEIQRTEQGDSAMYLCASSARTSGRIEQFFGPGTRLTVL.

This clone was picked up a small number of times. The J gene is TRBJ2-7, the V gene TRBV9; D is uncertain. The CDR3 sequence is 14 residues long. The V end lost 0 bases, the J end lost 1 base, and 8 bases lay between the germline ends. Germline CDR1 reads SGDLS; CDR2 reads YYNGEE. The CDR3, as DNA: TGTGCCAGCAGCGTAGGAGTGAATTCCTACGAGCAGTACTTC. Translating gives CASSVGVNSYEQYF.

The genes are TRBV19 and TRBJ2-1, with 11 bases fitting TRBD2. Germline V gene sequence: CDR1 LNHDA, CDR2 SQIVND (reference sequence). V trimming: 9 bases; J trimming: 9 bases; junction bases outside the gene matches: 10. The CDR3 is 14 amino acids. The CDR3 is CASTLGLAAGEQFF. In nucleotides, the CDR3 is TGTGCCAGCACCTTGGGACTAGCGGCCGGTGAGCAGTTCTTC.

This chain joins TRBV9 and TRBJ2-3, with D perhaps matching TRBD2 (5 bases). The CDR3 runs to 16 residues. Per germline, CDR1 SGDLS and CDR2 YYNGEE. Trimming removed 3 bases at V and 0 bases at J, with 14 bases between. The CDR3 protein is CASSAGNPRSTDTQYF. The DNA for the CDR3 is TGTGCCAGCAGCGCGGGGAACCCGCGTAGCACAGATACGCAGTATTTT.

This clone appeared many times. This CDR3 reads CASSRDVLKLVPGQGAEQPQHF. DNA of the CDR3: TGTGCCAGCAGCCGCGATGTATTAAAATTGGTGCCGGGACAGGGGGCTGAACAGCCCCAGCATTTT. The chain couples TRBV28 to TRBJ1-5, with 12 bases matching TRBD1. The CDR3 is 22 residues long. V shed 6 bases and J 7 bases; nucleotides not matched to a gene: 28. Looked up from germline, CDR1 is MDHEN and CDR2 is SYDVKM.

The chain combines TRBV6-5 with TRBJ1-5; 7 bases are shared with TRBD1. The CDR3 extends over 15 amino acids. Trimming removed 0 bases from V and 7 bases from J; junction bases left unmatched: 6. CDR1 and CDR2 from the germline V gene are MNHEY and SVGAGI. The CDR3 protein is CASSYSRDSGQPQHF. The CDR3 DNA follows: TGTGCCAGCAGTTACTCGAGGGACAGTGGGCAGCCCCAGCATTTT.

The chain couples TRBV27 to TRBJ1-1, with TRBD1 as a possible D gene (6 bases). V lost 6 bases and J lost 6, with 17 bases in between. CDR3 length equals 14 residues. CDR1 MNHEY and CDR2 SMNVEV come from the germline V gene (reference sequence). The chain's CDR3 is CASRHQGPSSEAFF. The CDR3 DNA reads TGTGCCAGCAGGCACCAGGGGCCATCCTCTGAAGCTTTCTTT.

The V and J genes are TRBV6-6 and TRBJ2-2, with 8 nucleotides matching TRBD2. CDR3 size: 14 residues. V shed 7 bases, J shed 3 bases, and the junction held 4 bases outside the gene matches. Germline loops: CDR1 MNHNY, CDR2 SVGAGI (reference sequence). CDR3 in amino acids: CASKLAEHTGELFF. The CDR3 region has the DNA TGTGCCAGCAAACTAGCGGAACACACCGGGGAGCTGTTTTTT.

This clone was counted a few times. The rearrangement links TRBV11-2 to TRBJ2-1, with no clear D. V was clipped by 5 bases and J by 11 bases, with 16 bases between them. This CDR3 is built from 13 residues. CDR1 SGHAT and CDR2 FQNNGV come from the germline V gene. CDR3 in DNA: TGTGCCAGCAGCGCACGGGTAGCCCAAAAGCAGTTCTTC. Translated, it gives CASSARVAQKQFF.

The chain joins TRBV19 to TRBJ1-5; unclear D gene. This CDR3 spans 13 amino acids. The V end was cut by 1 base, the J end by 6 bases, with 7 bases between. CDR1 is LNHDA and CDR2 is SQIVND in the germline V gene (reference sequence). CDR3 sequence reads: CASSIGAPQPQHF. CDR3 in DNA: TGTGCCAGTAGTATAGGGGCCCCTCAGCCCCAGCATTTT.

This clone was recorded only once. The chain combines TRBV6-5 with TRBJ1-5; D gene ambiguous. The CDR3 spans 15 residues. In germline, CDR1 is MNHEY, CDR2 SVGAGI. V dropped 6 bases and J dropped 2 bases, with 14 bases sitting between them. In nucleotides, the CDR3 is TGTGCCAGCAGCCCGATGAGGCTGGGCAATCAGCCCCAGCATTTT. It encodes CASSPMRLGNQPQHF.

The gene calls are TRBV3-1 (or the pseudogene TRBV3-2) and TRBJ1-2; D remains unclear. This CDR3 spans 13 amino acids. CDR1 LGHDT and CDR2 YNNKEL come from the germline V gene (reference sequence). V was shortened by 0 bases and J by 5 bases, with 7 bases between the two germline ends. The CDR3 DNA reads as TGTGCCAGCAGCCAAGATGGGCCTTATGGCTACACCTTC. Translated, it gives CASSQDGPYGYTF.

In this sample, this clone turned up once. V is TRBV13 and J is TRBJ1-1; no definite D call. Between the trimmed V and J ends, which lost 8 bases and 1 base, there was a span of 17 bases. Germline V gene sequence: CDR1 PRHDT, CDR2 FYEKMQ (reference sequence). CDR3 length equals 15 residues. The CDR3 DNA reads TGTGCCAGCCAAATCGGAGGAGGGAGGAACACTGAAGCTTTCTTT. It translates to CASQIGGGRNTEAFF.